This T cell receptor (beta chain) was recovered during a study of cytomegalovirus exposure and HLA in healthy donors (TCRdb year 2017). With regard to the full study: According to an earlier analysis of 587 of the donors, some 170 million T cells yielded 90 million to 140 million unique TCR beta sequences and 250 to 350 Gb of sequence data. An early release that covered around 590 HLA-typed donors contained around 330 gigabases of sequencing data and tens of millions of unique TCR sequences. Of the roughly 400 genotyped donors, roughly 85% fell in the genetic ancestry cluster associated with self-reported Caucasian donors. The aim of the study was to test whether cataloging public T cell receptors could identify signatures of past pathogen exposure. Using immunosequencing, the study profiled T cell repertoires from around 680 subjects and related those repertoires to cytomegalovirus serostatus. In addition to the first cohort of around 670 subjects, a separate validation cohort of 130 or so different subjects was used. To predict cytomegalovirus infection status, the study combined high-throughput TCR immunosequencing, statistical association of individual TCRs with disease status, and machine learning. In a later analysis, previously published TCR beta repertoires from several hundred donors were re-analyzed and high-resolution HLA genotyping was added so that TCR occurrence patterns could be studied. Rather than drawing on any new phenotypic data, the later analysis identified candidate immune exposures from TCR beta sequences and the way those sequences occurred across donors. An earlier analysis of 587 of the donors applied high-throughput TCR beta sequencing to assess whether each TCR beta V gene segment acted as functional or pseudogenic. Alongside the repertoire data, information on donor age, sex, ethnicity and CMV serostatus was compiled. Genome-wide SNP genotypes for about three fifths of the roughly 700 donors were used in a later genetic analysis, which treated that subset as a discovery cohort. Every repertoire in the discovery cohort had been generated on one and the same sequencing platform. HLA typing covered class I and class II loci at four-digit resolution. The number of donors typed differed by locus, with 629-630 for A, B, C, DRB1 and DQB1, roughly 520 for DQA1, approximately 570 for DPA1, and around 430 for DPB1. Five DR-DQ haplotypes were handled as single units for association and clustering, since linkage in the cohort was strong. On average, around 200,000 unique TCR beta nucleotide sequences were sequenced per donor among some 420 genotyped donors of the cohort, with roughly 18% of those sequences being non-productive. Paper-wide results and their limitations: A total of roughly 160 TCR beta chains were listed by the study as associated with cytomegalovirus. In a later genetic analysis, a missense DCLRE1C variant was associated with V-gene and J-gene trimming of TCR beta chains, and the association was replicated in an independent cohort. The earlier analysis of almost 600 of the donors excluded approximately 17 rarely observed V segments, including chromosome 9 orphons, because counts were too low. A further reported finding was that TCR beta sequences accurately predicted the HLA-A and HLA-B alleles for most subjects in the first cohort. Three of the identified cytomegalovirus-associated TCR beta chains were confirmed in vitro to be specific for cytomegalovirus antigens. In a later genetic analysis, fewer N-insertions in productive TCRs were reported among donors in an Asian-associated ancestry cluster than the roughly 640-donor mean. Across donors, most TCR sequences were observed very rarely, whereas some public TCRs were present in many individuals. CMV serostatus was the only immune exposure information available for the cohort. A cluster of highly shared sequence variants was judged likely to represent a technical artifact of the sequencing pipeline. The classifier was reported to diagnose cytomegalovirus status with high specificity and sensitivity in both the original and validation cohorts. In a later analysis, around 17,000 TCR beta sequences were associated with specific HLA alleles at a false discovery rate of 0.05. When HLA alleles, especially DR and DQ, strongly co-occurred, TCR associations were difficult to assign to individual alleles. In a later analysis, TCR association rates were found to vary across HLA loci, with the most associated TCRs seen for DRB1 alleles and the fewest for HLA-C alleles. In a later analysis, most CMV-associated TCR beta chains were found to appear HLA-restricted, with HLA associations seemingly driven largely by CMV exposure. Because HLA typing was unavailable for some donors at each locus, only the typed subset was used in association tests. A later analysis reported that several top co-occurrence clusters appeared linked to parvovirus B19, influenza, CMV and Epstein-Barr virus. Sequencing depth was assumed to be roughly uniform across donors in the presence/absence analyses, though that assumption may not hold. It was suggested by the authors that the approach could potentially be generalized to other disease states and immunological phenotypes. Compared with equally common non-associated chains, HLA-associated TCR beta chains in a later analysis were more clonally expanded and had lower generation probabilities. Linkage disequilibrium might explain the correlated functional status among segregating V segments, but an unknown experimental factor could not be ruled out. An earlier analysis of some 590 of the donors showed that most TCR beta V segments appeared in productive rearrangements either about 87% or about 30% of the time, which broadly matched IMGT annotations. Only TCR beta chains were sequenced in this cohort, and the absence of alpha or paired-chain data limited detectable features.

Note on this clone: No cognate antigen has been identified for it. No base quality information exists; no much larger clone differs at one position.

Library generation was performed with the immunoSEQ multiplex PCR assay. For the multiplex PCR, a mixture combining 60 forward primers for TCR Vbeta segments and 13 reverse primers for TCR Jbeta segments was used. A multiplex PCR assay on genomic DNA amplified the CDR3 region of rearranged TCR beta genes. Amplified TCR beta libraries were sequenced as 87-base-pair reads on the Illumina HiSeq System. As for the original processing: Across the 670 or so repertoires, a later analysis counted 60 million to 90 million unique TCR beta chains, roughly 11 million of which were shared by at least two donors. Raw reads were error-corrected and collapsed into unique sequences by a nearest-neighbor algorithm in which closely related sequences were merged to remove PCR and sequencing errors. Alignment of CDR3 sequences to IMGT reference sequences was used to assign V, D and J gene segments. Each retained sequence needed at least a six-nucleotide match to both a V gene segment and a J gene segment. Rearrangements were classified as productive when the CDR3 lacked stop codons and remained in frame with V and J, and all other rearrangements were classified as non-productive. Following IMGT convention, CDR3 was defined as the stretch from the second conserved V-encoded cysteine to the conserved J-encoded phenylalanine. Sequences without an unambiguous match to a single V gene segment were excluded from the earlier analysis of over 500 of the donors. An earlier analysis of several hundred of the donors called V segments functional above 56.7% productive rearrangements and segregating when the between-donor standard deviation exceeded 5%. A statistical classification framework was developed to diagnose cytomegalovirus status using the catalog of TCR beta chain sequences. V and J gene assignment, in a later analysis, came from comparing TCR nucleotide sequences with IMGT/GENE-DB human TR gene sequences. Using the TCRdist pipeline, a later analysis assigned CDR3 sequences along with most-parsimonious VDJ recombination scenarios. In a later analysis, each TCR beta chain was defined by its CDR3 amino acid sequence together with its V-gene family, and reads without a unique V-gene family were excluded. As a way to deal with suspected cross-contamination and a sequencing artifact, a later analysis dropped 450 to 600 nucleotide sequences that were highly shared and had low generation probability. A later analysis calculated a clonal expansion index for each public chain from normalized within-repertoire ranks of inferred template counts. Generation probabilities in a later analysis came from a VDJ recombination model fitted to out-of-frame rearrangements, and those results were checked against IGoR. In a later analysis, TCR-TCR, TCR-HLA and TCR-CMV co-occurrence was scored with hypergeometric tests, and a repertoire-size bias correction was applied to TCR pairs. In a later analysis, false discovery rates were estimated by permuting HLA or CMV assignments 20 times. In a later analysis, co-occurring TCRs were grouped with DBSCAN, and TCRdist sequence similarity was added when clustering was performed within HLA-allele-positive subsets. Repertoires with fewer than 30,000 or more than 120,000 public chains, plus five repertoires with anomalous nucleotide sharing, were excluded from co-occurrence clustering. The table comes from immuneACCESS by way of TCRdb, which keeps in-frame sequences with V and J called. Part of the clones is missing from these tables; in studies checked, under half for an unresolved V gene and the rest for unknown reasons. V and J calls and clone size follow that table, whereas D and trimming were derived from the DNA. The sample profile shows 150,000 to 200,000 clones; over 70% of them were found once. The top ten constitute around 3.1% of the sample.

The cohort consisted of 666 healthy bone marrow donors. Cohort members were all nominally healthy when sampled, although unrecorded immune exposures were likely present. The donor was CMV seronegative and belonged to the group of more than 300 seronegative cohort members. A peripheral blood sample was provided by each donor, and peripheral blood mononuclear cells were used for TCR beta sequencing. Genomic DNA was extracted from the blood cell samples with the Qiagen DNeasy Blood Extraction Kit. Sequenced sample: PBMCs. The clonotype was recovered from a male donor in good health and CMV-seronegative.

The nucleotides are TGTGCCAGCAGAACTAAGGGGGTTAGTGAAAAACTGTTTTTT. Its translation reads: CASRTKGVSEKLFF. The rearrangement combines TRBV27 with TRBJ1-4; perhaps TRBD1 is the D gene, with 6 bases matching. V is cut by 6 bases and J by 7 bases, and the space between the germline ends is 15 bases. The germline V gene (reference sequence) supplies CDR1 MNHEY and CDR2 SMNVEV. Counted from cysteine to phenylalanine, this CDR3 has 14 amino acids. Only the CDR3 portion is preserved as DNA: 42 bases, with reading frame beginning at the first base.